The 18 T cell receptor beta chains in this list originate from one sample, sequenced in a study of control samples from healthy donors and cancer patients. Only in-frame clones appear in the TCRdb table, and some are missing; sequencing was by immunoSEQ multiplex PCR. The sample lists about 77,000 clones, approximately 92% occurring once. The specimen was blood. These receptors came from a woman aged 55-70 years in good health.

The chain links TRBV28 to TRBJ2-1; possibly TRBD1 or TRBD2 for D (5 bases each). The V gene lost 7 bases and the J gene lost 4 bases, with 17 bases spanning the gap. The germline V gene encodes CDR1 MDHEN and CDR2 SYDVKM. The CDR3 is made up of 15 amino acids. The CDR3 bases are TGTGCCAGCACCGGCTTCCGGGACGATTACAATGAGCAGTTCTTC. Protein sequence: CASTGFRDDYNEQFF.

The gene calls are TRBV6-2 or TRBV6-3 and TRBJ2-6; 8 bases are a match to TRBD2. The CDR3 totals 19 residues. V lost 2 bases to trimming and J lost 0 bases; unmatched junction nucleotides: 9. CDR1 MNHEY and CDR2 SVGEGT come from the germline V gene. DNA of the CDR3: TGTGCCAGCAGTTACACCCTCGGAGCGGGAGTCTCTGGGGCCAACGTCCTGACTTTC. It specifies CASSYTLGAGVSGANVLTF.

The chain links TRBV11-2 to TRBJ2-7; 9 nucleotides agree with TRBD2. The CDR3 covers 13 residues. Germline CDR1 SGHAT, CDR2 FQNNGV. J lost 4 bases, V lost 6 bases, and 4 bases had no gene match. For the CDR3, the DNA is TGTGCCAGCAGAAGCGGGAGGTCTTACGAGCAGTACTTC. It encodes CASRSGRSYEQYF.

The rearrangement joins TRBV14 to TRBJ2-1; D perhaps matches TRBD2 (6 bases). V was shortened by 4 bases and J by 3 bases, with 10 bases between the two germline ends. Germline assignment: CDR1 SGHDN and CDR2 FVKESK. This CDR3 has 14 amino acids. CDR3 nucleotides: TGTGCCAGCAGCCCCACTAGCATCTACAATGAGCAGTTCTTC. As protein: CASSPTSIYNEQFF.

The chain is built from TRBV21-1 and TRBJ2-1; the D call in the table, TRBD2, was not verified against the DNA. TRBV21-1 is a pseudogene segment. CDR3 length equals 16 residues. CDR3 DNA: TGTGCCAGCAGCAGCCATAGCGGGAGAGGCTACAATGAGCAGTTCTTC. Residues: CASSSHSGRGYNEQFF.

The CDR3 nucleotides read TGCAGCGTTGAAGTTGGAGGCCGTAATGAAAAACTGTTTTTT. Its protein product is CSVEVGGRNEKLFF. J is TRBJ1-4 and V is TRBV29-1; no reliable D call. V dropped 1 base and J dropped 4 bases, with 10 bases sitting between them. This CDR3 spans 14 amino acids. The germline V gene encodes CDR1 SQVTM and CDR2 ANQGSEA.

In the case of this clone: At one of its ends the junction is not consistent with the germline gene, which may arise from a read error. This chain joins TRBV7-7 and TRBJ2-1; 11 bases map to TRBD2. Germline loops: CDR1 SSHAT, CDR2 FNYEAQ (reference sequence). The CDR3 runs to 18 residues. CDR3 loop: CASSSGGVAGGLYNEQFF. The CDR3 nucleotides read TGTGCTAGCAGCTCCGGAGGGGTAGCGGGAGGGCTCTACAATGAGCAGTTCTTC. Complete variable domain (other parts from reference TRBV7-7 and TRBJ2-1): GAGVSQSPRYKVTKRGQDVTLRCDPISSHATLYWYQQALGQGPEFLTYFNYEAQPDKSGLPSDRFSAERPEGSISTLTIQRTEQRDSAMYRCASSSGGVAGGLYNEQFFGPGTRLTVL.

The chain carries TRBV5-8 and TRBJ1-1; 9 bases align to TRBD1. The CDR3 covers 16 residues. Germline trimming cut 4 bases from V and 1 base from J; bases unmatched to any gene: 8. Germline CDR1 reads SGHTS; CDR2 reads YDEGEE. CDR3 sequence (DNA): TGTGCCAGCAGCCCGCCACAGGGGGCCCCGAACACTGAAGCTTTCTTT. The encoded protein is CASSPPQGAPNTEAFF.

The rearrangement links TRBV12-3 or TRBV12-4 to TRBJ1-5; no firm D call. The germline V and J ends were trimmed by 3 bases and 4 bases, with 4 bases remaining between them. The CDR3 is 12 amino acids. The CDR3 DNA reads TGTGCCAGCAGTTTCGGGAATCAGCCCCAGCATTTT. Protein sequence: CASSFGNQPQHF.

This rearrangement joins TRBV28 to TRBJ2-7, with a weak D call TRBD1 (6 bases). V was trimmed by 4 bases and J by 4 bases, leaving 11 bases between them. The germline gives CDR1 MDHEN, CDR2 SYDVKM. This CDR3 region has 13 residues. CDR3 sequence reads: CASSSQQGYEQYF. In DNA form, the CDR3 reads TGTGCCAGCAGTTCCCAACAGGGTTACGAGCAGTACTTC.

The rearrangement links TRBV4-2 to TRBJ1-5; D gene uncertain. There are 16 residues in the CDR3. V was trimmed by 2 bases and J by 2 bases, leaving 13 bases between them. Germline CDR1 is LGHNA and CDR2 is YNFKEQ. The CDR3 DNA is TGTGCCAGCAGCCAACAGGCGGGGAACGGCAATCAGCCCCAGCATTTT. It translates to CASSQQAGNGNQPQHF.

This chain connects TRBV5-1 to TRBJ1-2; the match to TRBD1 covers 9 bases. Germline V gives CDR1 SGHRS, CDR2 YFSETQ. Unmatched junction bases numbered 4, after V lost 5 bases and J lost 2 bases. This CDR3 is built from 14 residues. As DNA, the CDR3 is TGCGCCAGCAGGGGGACAGGGAGGAACTATGGCTACACCTTC. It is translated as CASRGTGRNYGYTF.

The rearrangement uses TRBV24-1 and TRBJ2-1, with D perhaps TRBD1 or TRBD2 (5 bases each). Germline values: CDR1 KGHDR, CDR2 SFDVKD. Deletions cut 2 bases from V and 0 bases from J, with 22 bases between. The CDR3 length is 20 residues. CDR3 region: CATSDSPGQGESSSYNEQFF. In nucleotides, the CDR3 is TGTGCCACCAGTGATTCCCCCGGGCAGGGAGAGTCCAGCTCCTACAATGAGCAGTTCTTC.

CDR3 amino acids: CASSPLTGGSNEQYF. In DNA, the CDR3 is TGTGCCAGCTCACCCCTTACGGGAGGGAGTAACGAGCAGTACTTC. The chain links TRBV18 to TRBJ2-7; 8 bases agree with TRBD2. Germline CDR1 KGHSH, CDR2 LQKENI. CDR3 length: 15 residues. V shed 3 bases, J shed 5 bases, and the junction held 9 bases outside the gene matches.

DNA for the CDR3: TGTGCCAGTAGTCCCTCCTTCAATCAGCCCCAGCATTTT. Translated: CASSPSFNQPQHF. The genes are TRBV19 and TRBJ1-5; D is unclear. Germline assignment: CDR1 LNHDA and CDR2 SQIVND (reference sequence). V was cut by 5 bases and J by 3 bases, with 8 bases left in between. The length of the CDR3 is 13 residues. Using reference TRBV19 and TRBJ1-5 for the parts outside the CDR3, the full variable domain is DGGITQSPKYLFRKEGQNVTLSCEQNLNHDAMYWYRQDPGQGLRLIYYSQIVNDFQKGDIAEGYSVSREKKESFPLTVTSAQKNPTAFYLCASSPSFNQPQHFGDGTRLSIL.

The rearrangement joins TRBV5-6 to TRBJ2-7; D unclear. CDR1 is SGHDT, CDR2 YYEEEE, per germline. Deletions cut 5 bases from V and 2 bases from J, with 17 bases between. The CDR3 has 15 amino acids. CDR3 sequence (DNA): TGTGCCAGCAGGTGGTCCGGGCAGCTCGCCTACGAGCAGTACTTC. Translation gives CASRWSGQLAYEQYF. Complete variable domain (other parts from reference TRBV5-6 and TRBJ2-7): DAGVTQSPTHLIKTRGQQVTLRCSPKSGHDTVSWYQQALGQGPQFIFQYYEEEERQRGNFPDRFSGHQFPNYSSELNVNALLLGDSALYLCASRWSGQLAYEQYFGPGTRLTVT.

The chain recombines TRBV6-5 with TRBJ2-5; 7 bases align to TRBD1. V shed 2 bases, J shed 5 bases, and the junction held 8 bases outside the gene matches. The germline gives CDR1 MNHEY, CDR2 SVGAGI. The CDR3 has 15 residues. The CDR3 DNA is TGTGCCAGCAGTTACCCAAACAGGGGCGCTGAGACCCAGTACTTC. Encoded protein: CASSYPNRGAETQYF.

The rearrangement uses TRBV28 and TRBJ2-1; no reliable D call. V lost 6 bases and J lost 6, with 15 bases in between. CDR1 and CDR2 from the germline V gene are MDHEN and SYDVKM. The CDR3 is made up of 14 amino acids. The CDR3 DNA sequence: TGTGCCAGCAGCAACCCTGGACCCGTCAATGAGCAGTTCTTC. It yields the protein CASSNPGPVNEQFF.